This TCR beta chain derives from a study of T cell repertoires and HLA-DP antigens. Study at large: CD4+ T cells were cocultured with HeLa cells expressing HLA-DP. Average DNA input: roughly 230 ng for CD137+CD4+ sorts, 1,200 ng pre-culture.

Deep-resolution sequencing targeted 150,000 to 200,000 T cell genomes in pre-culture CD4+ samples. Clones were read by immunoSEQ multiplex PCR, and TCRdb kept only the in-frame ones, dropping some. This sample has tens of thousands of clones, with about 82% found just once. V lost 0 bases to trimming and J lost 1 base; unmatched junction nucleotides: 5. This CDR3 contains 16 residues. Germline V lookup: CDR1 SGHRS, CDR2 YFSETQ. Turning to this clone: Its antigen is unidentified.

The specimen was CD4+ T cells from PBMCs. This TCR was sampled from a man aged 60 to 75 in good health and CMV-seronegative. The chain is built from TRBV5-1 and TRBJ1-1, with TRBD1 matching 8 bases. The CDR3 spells CASSLAGGGSNTEAFF. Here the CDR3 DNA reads TGCGCCAGCAGCTTGGCAGGGGGCGGCTCGAACACTGAAGCTTTCTTT.